This record looks at one T cell receptor (beta chain) sequence and its context. No antigen is known for it. Base qualities are missing; no much larger clone stands one base away. This sample was included in a study of cytomegalovirus exposure and HLA in healthy donors listed by TCRdb under 2017. For context, the study as a whole: An earlier analysis of several hundred of the donors reported 250 to 350 Gb of sequence data and 95 million to 120 million unique TCR beta sequences obtained from around 170 million T cells. Roughly five DR-DQ haplotypes were handled as single units for association and clustering, since linkage in the cohort was strong. Among about 370 genotyped donors of the cohort, an average of roughly 230,000 unique TCR beta nucleotide sequences was sequenced per donor, of which about 19% were non-productive. Along with the roughly 670-subject first cohort, a separate validation cohort of over a hundred different subjects was used. An early release covering roughly 600 HLA-typed donors comprised about 300 gigabases of sequencing data and around 86 million unique TCR sequences. In an earlier analysis of 500 to 650 of the donors, high-throughput TCR beta sequencing was used to judge whether each TCR beta V gene segment behaved as functional or pseudogenic. The later analysis used no new phenotypic data to find candidate immune exposures, relying instead on TCR beta sequences and their occurrence across donors. The T cell repertoires of about 700 subjects were profiled by immunosequencing and related to cytomegalovirus serostatus. Every repertoire in the discovery cohort had been generated on one and the same sequencing platform. High-throughput TCR immunosequencing, statistical association of individual TCRs with disease status, and machine learning were combined to predict cytomegalovirus infection status. Alongside the repertoire data, information on donor age, sex, ethnicity and CMV serostatus was compiled. The study aimed to test whether cataloging public T cell receptors could reveal signatures of past pathogen exposure. The number of donors typed differed by locus, with 629-630 for A, B, C, DRB1 and DQB1, roughly 520 for DQA1, 600 to 610 for DPA1, and 472 for DPB1. In a later analysis, previously published TCR beta repertoires from roughly 710 donors were re-analyzed and high-resolution HLA genotyping was added so that TCR occurrence patterns could be studied. Class I and class II HLA loci were covered by the typing at four-digit resolution. Of the roughly 400 genotyped donors, roughly 85% fell in the genetic ancestry cluster associated with self-reported Caucasian donors. In a later genetic analysis, genome-wide SNP genotypes for about 60% of the 666 donors were used, and that subset was treated as a discovery cohort.

Library generation was performed with the immunoSEQ multiplex PCR assay. For the multiplex PCR, a mixture combining 60 forward primers for TCR Vbeta segments and 13 reverse primers for TCR Jbeta segments was used. Amplification of the CDR3 region of rearranged TCR beta genes was performed with a multiplex PCR assay on genomic DNA. On the Illumina HiSeq System, the amplified TCR beta libraries were sequenced as 87-base-pair reads. Per the source publication's procedure: A later analysis tallied 75 million to 95 million unique TCR beta chains across the 600 to 700 repertoires, and 10 million to 11 million of those chains were shared by two or more donors. Raw reads were error-corrected and collapsed into unique sequences by a nearest-neighbor algorithm in which closely related sequences were merged to remove PCR and sequencing errors. V, D and J gene segments were assigned by aligning CDR3 sequences to IMGT reference sequences. For a sequence to be retained, a match of at least six nucleotides was required to both a V gene segment and a J gene segment. Rearrangements were called productive when the CDR3 lacked stop codons and stayed in frame with V and J; all others were non-productive. Following IMGT convention, CDR3 was defined as the stretch from the second conserved V-encoded cysteine to the conserved J-encoded phenylalanine. The earlier analysis of some 540 of the donors excluded any sequence lacking an unambiguous match to a single V gene segment. In an earlier analysis of approximately 550 of the donors, V segments were called functional above 56.7% productive rearrangements and were called segregating when the between-donor standard deviation exceeded 5%. A statistical classification framework was built to diagnose cytomegalovirus status from the catalog of TCR beta chain sequences. In a later analysis, V and J genes were assigned by comparing TCR nucleotide sequences against IMGT/GENE-DB human TR gene sequences. The TCRdist pipeline was used in a later analysis to assign CDR3 sequences and most-parsimonious VDJ recombination scenarios. In a later analysis, each TCR beta chain was defined by its CDR3 amino acid sequence together with its V-gene family, and reads without a unique V-gene family were excluded. In a later analysis, fewer than 600 highly shared, low-generation-probability nucleotide sequences were removed to address suspected cross-contamination and a sequencing artifact. A later analysis calculated a clonal expansion index for each public chain from normalized within-repertoire ranks of inferred template counts. In a later analysis, generation probabilities were computed using a VDJ recombination model fitted to out-of-frame rearrangements, and the results were checked against IGoR. Hypergeometric tests were used in a later analysis to score TCR-TCR, TCR-HLA and TCR-CMV co-occurrence, with a repertoire-size bias correction applied to the TCR pairs. A later analysis estimated false discovery rates by permuting HLA or CMV assignments 20 times. A later analysis grouped co-occurring TCRs with DBSCAN, adding TCRdist sequence similarity when clustering within HLA-allele-positive subsets. Repertoires with fewer than 30,000 or more than 120,000 public chains, plus five repertoires with anomalous nucleotide sharing, were excluded from co-occurrence clustering. In its TCRdb copy, this immuneACCESS table keeps in-frame sequences only and misses some clones. Where compared with another copy, unresolved V genes explain less than half of these, and the others have no known cause. The DNA gave D and trimming, while V, J and clone size come from that table. This sample comprises some 130,000 clones, 60% to 85% of them detected only once. The ten biggest clones cover around 1.5% of the sample.

The germline V and J ends show losses of 2 bases and 2 bases respectively, and no gene match explains 2 bases of the junction. The CDR3, from cysteine to phenylalanine, totals 14 residues. Of the read, only the CDR3 DNA is kept; its 42 bases are in frame from base 1. CDR1 and CDR2 were assigned from the germline V gene (reference sequence) as GTSNPN and SVGIG. The cohort was made up of roughly 670 healthy bone marrow donors. At the time of sampling, every cohort member was nominally healthy, though immune exposures that went unrecorded were likely present. The donor tested CMV seronegative and was one of the 352 seronegative cohort members. A peripheral blood sample was collected from each donor, and TCR beta sequencing was performed on peripheral blood mononuclear cells. The Qiagen DNeasy Blood Extraction Kit was used to extract genomic DNA from the blood cell samples. Overall study outcomes, separate from this receptor: A cluster of highly shared sequence variants was judged likely to represent a technical artifact of the sequencing pipeline. Broadly in line with IMGT annotations, most TCR beta V segments showed up in productive rearrangements about 87% or about 30% of the time in an earlier analysis of about 500 of the donors. In a later analysis, HLA-associated TCR beta chains were found to be more clonally expanded and to have lower generation probabilities than equally common non-associated chains. In a later genetic analysis, fewer N-insertions in productive TCRs were reported among donors in an Asian-associated ancestry cluster than the 666-donor mean. Most TCR sequences were seen in very few donors, while some public TCRs were found in many individuals. Specific HLA alleles were associated with over 15,000 TCR beta sequences at a false discovery rate of 0.05 in a later analysis. In vitro tests confirmed that three of the cytomegalovirus-associated TCR beta chains recognize cytomegalovirus antigens. According to a later analysis, parvovirus B19, influenza, CMV and Epstein-Barr virus appeared linked to several top co-occurrence clusters. Cytomegalovirus status was reported to be diagnosed by the classifier with high specificity and sensitivity in both the original and validation cohorts. Because the 87-base-pair reads could not distinguish some IMGT-functional V segments, including TRBV6-2 and TRBV6-3, those segments were excluded. Linkage disequilibrium might explain the correlated functional status among segregating V segments, but an unknown experimental factor could not be ruled out. An association between a missense DCLRE1C variant and V-gene and J-gene trimming of TCR beta chains was found in a later genetic analysis and replicated in an independent cohort. The authors suggested that the approach could potentially be extended to other disease states and immunological phenotypes. Because counts were too low, more than 15 rarely observed V segments, including chromosome 9 orphons, were left out of the earlier analysis of 587 of the donors. For the cohort, immune exposure information was limited to CMV serostatus. This cohort had only TCR beta chains sequenced, and the lack of alpha or paired-chain data limited which features could be detected. Assigning TCR associations to individual alleles was difficult when HLA alleles, especially DR and DQ, strongly co-occurred. In the study, about 150 TCR beta chains were listed as associated with cytomegalovirus. HLA typing was unavailable for some donors at each locus, so association tests used only the typed subset. The presence/absence analyses assumed that sequencing depth was roughly uniform across donors, and that assumption may not be true. A further reported finding was that TCR beta sequences accurately predicted the HLA-A and HLA-B alleles for most subjects in the first cohort. A later analysis found that TCR association rates varied across HLA loci, with DRB1 alleles showing the most associated TCRs and HLA-C alleles the fewest. In a later analysis, most CMV-associated TCR beta chains were found to appear HLA-restricted, with HLA associations seemingly driven largely by CMV exposure.

Source material: PBMCs. This chain joins TRBV30 to TRBJ2-3, and 9 bases in between align with TRBD1. The sequence came from a woman aged 35 to 49 in good health and CMV-seronegative. The CDR3: CAWSTGGSTDTQYF. The DNA sequence is TGTGCCTGGAGTACAGGGGGCTCCACAGATACGCAGTATTTT.